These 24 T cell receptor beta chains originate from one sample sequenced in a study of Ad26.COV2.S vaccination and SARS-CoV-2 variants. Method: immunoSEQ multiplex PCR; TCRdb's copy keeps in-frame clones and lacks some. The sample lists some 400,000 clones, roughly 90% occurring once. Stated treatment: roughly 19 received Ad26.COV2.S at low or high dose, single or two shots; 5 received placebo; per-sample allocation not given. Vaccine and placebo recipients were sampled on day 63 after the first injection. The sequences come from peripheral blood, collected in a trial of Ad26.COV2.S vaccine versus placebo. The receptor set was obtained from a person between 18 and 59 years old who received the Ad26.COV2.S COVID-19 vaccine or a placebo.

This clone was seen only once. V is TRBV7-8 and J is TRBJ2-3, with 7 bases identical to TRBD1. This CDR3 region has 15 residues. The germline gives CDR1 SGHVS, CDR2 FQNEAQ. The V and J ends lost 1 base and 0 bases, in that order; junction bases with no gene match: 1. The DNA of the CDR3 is TGTGCCAGCAGCTTAGACAGGGGAAGCACAGATACGCAGTATTTT. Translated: CASSLDRGSTDTQYF.

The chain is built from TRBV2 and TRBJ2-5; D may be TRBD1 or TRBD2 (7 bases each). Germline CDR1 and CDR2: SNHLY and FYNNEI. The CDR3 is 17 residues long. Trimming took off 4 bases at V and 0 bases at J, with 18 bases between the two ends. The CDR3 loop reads CASSGGRGGRYQETQYF. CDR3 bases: TGTGCCAGCAGTGGAGGCAGGGGGGGGAGGTACCAAGAGACCCAGTACTTC.

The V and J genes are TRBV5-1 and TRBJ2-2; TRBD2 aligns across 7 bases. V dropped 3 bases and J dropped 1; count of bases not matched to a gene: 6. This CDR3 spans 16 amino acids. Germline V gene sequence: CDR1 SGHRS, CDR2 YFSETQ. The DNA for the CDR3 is TGCGCCAGCAGCTCCAATAGCGGGCTGAACACCGGGGAGCTGTTTTTT. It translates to CASSSNSGLNTGELFF.

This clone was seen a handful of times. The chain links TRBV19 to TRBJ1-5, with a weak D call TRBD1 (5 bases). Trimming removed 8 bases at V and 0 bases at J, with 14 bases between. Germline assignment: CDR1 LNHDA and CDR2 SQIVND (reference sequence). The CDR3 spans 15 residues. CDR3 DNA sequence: TGTGCCAGTGATCACGGGACGACTAGCAATCAGCCCCAGCATTTT. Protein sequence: CASDHGTTSNQPQHF.

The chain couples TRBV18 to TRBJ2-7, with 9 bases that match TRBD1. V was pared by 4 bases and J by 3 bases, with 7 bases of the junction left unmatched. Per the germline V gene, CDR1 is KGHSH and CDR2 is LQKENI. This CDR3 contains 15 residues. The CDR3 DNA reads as TGTGCCAGCTCACAAGGGACAGGGTCGTACTACGAGCAGTACTTC. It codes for CASSQGTGSYYEQYF. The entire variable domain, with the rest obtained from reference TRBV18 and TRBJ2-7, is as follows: NAGVMQNPRHLVRRRGQEARLRCSPMKGHSHVYWYRQLPEEGLKFMVYLQKENIIDESGMPKERFSAEFPKEGPSILRIQQVVRGDSAAYFCASSQGTGSYYEQYFGPGTRLTVT.

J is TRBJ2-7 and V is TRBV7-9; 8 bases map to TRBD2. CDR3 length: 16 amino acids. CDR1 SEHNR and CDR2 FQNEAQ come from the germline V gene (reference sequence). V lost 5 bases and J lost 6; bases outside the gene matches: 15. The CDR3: CASSTAIAGPIPEQYF. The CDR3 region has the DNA TGTGCCAGCAGCACAGCTATAGCGGGACCCATCCCCGAGCAGTACTTC.

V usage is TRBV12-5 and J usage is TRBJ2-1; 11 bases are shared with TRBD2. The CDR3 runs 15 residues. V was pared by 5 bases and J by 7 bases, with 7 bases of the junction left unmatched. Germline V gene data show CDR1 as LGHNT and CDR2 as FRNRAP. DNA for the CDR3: TGTGCTAGTGGTATTAGCGGGAGGGCCAAAAATGAGCAGTTCTTC. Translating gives CASGISGRAKNEQFF.

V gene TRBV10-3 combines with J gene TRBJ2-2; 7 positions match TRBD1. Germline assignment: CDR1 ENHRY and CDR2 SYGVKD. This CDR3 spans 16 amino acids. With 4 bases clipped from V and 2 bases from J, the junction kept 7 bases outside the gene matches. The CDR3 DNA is TGTGCCATCAGTGTAACAGGGACAGACAACACCGGGGAGCTGTTTTTT. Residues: CAISVTGTDNTGELFF.

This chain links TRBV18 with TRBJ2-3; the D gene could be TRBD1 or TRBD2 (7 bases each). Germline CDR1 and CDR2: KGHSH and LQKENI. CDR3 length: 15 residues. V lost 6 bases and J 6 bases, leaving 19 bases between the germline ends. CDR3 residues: CASSHGEGAMDTQYF. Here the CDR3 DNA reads TGTGCCAGCTCTCACGGGGAGGGGGCTATGGATACGCAGTATTTT.

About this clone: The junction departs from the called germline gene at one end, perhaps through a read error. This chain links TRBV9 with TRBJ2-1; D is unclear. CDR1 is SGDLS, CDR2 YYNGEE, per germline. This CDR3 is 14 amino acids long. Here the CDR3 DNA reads TGTGCCAGCAGCGTAGCTGGCTCCCACAATGAGCAGTTCTTC. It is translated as CASSVAGSHNEQFF.

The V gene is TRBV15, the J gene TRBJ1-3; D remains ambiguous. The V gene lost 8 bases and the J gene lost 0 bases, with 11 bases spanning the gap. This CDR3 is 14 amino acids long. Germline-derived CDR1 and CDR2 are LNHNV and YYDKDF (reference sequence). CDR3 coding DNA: TGTGCCACCGGAGGTTCGGGCTCTGGAAACACCATATATTTT. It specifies CATGGSGSGNTIYF.

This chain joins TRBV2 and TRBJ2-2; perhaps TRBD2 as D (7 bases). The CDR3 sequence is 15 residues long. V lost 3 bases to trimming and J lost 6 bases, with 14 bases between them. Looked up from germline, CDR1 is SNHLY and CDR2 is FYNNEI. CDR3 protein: CASSDRTRGSGELFF. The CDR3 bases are TGTGCCAGCAGTGATAGGACTAGGGGGTCCGGGGAGCTGTTTTTT.

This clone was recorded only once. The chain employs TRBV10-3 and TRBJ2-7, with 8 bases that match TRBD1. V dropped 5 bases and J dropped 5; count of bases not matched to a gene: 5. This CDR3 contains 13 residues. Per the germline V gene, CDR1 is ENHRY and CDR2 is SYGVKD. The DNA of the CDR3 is TGTGCCATCAGTTTCGACAGGGGCCACGAGCAGTACTTC. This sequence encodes CAISFDRGHEQYF.

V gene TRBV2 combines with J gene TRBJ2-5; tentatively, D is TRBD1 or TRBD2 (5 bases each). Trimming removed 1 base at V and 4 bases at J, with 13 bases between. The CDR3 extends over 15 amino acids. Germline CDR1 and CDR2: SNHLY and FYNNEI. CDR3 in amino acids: CASSEGGGLGETQYF. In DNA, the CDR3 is TGTGCCAGCAGTGAAGGGGGCGGGTTGGGAGAGACCCAGTACTTC.

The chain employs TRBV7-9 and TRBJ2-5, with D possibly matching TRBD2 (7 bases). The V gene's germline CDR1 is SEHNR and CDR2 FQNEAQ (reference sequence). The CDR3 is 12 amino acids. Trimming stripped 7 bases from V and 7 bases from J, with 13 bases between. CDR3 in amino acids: CASTNREGTQYF. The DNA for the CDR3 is TGTGCCAGCACTAACAGGGAGGGGACCCAGTACTTC.

CDR3: CASSLSGMGEKLFF. The CDR3 DNA reads TGTGCCAGCAGTTTATCAGGGATGGGAGAAAAACTGTTTTTT. The chain uses TRBV28 and TRBJ1-4, with D tentatively TRBD1 (5 bases). CDR3 size: 14 residues. The V end lost 1 base, the J end lost 8 bases, and 11 bases lay between the germline ends. Germline CDR1 and CDR2: MDHEN and SYDVKM.

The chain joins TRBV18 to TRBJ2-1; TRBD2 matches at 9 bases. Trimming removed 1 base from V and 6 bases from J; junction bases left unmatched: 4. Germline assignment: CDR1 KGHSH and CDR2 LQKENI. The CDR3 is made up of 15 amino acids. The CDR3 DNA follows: TGTGCCAGCTCACCACAGATTAGCGGGAGCAATGAGCAGTTCTTC. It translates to CASSPQISGSNEQFF.

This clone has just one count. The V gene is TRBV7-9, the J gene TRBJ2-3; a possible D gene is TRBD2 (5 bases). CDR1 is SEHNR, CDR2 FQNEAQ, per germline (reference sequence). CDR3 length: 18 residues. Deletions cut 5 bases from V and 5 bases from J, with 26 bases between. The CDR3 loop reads CASSQYPGPGTGGDTQYF. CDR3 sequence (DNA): TGTGCCAGCAGCCAATATCCGGGTCCCGGAACCGGAGGAGATACGCAGTATTTT.

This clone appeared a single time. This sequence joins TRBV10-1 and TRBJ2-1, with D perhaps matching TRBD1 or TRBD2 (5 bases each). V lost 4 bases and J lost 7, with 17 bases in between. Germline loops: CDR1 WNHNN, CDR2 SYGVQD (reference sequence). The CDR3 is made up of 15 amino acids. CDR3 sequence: CASSGRGLTRNEQFF. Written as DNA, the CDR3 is TGCGCCAGCAGTGGCCGGGGCCTTACCAGAAATGAGCAGTTCTTC.

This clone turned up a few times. CDR3 amino acids: CASRDRGNSPLHF. The CDR3 DNA reads TGTGCCAGTAGGGACAGGGGAAATTCACCCCTCCACTTT. The chain employs TRBV19 and TRBJ1-6; 9 positions match TRBD1. Looked up from germline, CDR1 is LNHDA and CDR2 is SQIVND (reference sequence). The CDR3 loop spans 13 amino acids. V was pared by 6 bases and J by 7 bases, with 1 base of the junction left unmatched.

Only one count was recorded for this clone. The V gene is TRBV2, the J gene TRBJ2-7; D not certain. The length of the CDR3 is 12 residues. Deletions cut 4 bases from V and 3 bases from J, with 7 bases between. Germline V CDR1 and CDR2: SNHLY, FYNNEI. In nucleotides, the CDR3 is TGTGCCAGCAGTGGGTTGGGCTACGAGCAGTACTTC. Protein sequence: CASSGLGYEQYF.

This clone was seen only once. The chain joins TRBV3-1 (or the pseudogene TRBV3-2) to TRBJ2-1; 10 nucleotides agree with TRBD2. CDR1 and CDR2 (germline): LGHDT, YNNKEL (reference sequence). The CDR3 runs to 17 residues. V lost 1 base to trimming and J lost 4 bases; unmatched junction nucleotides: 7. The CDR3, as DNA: TGTGCCAGCAGCCAAGTCAGGCTAGCGGGAGTATACAATGAGCAGTTCTTC. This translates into CASSQVRLAGVYNEQFF.

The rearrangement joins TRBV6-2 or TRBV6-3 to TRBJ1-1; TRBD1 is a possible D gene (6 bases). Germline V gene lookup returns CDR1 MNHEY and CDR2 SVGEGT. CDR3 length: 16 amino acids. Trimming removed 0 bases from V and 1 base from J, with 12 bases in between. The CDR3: CASSYSYQDRNTEAFF. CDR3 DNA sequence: TGTGCCAGCAGTTACTCCTACCAGGACAGGAACACTGAAGCTTTCTTT.

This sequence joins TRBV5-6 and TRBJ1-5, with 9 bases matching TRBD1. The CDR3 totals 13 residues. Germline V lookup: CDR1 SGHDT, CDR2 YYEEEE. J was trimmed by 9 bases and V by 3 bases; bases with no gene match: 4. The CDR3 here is CASSSTGGRPQHF. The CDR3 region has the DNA TGTGCCAGCAGCTCGACAGGGGGTCGGCCCCAGCATTTT.